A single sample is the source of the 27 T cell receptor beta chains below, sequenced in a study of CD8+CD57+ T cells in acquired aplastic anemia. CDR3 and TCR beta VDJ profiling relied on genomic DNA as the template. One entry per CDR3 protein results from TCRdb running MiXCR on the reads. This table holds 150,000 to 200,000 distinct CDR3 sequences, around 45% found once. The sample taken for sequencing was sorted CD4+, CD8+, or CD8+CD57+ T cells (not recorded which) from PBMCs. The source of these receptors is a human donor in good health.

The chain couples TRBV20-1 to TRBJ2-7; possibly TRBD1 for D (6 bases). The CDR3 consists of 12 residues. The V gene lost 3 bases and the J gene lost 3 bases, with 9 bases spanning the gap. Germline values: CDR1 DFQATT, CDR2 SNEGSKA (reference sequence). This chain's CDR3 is CSARDSFYEQYF. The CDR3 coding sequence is TGCAGTGCTAGGGACAGTTTCTACGAGCAGTACTTC.

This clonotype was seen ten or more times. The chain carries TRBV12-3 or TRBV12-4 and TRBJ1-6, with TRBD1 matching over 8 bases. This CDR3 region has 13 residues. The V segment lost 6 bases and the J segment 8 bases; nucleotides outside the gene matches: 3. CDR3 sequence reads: CASRGQGDSPLHF. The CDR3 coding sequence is TGTGCCAGCAGAGGACAGGGAGATTCACCCCTCCACTTT.

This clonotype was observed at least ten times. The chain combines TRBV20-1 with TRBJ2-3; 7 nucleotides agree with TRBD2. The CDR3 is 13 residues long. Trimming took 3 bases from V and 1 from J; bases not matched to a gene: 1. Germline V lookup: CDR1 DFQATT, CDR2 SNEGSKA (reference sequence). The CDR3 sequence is CSASREGTDTQYF. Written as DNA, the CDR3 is TGCAGTGCTAGTCGGGAGGGCACAGATACGCAGTATTTT.

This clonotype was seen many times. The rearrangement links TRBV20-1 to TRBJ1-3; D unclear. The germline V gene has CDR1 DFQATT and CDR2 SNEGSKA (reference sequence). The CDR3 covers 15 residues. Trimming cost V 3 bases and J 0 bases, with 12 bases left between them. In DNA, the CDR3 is TGCAGTGCTAGTACTGGAGCCCGCTCTGGAAACACCATATATTTT. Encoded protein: CSASTGARSGNTIYF.

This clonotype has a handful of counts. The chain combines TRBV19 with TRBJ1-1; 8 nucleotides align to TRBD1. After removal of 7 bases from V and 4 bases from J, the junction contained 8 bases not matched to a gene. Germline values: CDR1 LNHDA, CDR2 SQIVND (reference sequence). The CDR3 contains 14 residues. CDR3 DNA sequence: TGTGCCAGTAAAGGGACAGGCAGATCCACTGAAGCTTTCTTT. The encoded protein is CASKGTGRSTEAFF.

The CDR3 bases are TGCAGTGCCCACGGGGGAAGCACAGATACGCAGTATTTT. This encodes CSAHGGSTDTQYF. The V gene is TRBV20-1, the J gene TRBJ2-3; the D gene is possibly TRBD2 (6 bases). Germline loops: CDR1 DFQATT, CDR2 SNEGSKA (reference sequence). The CDR3 length is 13 residues. Deletions cut 6 bases from V and 0 bases from J, with 10 bases between.

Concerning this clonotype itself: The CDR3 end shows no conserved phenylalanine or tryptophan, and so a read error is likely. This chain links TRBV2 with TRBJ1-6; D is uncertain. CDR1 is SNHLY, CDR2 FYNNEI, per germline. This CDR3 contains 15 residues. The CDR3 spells CACSEARTANSPLHS. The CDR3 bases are TGTGCCTGCAGTGAAGCCCGGACGGCTAATTCACCCCTCCACTCT.

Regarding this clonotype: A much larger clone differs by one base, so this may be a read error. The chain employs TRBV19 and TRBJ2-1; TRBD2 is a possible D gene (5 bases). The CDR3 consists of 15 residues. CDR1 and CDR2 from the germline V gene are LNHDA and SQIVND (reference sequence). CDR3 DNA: TGTGCCAGTAGTATAACGATGGACTCCTACGATGAACAGTTCTTC. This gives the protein CASSITMDSYDEQFF.

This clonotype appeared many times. DNA of the CDR3: TGCAGTGCCTCAGGGAGGGGGCAGAATGAAAAACTGTTTTTT. Residues: CSASGRGQNEKLFF. This sequence joins TRBV20-1 and TRBJ1-4; 7 bases are shared with TRBD1. The CDR3 consists of 14 residues. CDR1 DFQATT and CDR2 SNEGSKA come from the germline V gene (reference sequence). Trimming cost V 6 bases and J 5 bases; bases outside gene matches: 9.

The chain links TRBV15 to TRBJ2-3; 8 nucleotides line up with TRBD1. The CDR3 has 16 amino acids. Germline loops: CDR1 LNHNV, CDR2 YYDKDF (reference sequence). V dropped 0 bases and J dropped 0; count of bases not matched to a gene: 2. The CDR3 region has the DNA TGTGCCACCAGCAGAGATCAGGGGGCGAGCACAGATACGCAGTATTTT. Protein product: CATSRDQGASTDTQYF.

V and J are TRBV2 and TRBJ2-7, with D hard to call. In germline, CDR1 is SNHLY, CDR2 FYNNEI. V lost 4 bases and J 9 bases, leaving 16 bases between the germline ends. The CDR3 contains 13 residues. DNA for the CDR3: TGTGCCAGCAGTGGCGCGGTACGAGACCTGCAGTACTTC. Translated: CASSGAVRDLQYF.

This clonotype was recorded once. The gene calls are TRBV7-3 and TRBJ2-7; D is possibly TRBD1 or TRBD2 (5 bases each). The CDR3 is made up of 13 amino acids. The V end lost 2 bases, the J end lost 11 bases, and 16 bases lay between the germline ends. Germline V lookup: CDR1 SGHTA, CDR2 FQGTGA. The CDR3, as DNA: TGTGCCAGCAGCTTAGCCGGGACCTCAGCGGAGTACTTC. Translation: CASSLAGTSAEYF. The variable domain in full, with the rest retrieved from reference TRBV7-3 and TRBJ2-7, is GAGVSQTPSNKVTEKGKYVELRCDPISGHTALYWYRQSLGQGPEFLIYFQGTGAADDSGLPNDRFFAVRPEGSVSTLKIQRTERGDSAVYLCASSLAGTSAEYFGPGTRLTVT.

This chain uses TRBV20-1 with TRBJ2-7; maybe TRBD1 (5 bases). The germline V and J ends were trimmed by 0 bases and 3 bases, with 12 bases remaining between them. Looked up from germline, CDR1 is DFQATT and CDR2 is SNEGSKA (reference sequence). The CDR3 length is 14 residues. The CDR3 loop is CSARDRGRHYEQYF. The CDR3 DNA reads TGCAGTGCTAGAGATAGGGGAAGGCACTACGAGCAGTACTTC.

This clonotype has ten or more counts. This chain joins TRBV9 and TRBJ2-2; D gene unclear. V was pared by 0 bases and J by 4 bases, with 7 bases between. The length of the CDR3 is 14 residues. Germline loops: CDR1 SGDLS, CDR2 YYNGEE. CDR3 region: CASSVDPSTGELFF. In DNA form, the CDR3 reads TGTGCCAGCAGCGTAGACCCGAGCACCGGGGAGCTGTTTTTT.

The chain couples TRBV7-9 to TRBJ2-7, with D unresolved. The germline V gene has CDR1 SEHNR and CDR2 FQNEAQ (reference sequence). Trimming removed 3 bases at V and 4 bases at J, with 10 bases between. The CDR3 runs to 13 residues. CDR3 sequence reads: CASSFAAGYEQYF. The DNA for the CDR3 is TGTGCCAGCAGCTTTGCAGCCGGATACGAGCAGTACTTC.

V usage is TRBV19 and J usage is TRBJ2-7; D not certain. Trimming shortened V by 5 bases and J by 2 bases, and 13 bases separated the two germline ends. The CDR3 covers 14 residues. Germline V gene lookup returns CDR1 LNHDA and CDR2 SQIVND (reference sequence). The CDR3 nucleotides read TGTGCCAGTAGTTCCCTCTCCGAGACCTACGAGCAGTACTTC. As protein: CASSSLSETYEQYF.

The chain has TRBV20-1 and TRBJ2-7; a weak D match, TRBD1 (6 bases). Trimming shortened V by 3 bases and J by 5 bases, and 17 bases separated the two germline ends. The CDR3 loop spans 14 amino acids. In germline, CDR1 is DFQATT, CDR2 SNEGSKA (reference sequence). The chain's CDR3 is CSASSYRETDEQYF. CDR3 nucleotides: TGCAGTGCTAGTAGTTACAGGGAGACGGACGAGCAGTACTTC.

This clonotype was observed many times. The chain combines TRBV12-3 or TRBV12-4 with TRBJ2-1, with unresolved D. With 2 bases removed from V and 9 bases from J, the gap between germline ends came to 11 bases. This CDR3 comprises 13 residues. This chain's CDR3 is CASSLLAPSEQFF. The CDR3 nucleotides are TGTGCCAGCAGTTTATTAGCCCCCAGTGAGCAGTTCTTC.

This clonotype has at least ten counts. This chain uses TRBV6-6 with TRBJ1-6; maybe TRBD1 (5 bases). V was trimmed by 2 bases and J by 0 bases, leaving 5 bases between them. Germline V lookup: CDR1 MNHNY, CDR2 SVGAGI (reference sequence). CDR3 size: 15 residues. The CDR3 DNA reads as TGTGCCAGCAGTTACAGGGGCTCCTATAATTCACCCCTCCACTTT. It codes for CASSYRGSYNSPLHF.

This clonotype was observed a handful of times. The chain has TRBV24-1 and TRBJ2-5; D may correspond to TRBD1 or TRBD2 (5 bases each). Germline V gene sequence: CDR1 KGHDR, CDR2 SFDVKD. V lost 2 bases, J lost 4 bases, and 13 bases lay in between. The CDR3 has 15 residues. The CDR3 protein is CATSDSRGLVETQYF. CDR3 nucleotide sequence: TGTGCCACCAGTGATTCGAGGGGATTGGTAGAGACCCAGTACTTC.

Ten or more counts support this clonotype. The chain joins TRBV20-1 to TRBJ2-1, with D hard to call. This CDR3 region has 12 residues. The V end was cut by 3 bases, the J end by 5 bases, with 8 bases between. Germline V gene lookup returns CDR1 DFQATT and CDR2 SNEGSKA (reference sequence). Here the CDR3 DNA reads TGCAGTGCTAGGGTACGGGACAATGAGCAGTTCTTC. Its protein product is CSARVRDNEQFF.

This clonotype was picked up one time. The CDR3 DNA is TGTGCCAGCAGCCTGGTGGGGGAGAATTCACCCCTCCACTTT. Protein product: CASSLVGENSPLHF. This chain uses TRBV11-2 with TRBJ1-6, with D possibly being TRBD1 (5 bases). V was shortened by 5 bases and J by 7 bases, with 12 bases between the two germline ends. The CDR3 has 14 amino acids. Germline values: CDR1 SGHAT, CDR2 FQNNGV.

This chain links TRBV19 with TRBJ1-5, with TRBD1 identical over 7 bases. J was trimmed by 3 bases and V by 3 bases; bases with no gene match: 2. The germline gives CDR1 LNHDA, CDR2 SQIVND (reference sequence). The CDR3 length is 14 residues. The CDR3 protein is CASSIQGDNQPQHF. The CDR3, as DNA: TGTGCCAGTAGTATTCAGGGGGACAATCAGCCCCAGCATTTT.

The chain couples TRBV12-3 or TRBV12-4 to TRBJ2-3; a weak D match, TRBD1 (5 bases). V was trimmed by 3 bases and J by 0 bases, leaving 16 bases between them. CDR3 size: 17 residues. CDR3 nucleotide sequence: TGTGCCAGCAGTTTTACCCAAGGGGTCGGAAGCACAGATACGCAGTATTTT. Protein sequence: CASSFTQGVGSTDTQYF.

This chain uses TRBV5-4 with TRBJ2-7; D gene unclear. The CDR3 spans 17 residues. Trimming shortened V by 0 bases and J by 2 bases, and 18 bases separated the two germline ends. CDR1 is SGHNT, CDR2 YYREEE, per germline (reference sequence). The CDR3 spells CASSLAVSAARTYEQYF. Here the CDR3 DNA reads TGTGCCAGCAGCTTGGCCGTCTCGGCCGCGCGTACCTACGAGCAGTACTTC.

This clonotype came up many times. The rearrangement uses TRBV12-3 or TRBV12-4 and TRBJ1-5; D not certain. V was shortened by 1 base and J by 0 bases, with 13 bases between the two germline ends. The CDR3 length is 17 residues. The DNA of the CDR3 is TGTGCCAGCAGTTTAGGACGTGCCCGGCTTAGCAATCAGCCCCAGCATTTT. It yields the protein CASSLGRARLSNQPQHF.

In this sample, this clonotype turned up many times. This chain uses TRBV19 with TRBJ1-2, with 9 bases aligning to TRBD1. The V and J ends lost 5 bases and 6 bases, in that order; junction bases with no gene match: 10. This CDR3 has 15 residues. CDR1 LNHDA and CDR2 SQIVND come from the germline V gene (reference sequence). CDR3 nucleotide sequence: TGTGCCAGTAGTGCGGGACAGGGACTCTCGAATGGCTACACCTTC. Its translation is CASSAGQGLSNGYTF.